This passage covers 19 T cell receptor beta chains from one sample sequenced in a study of radiation and T cells in renal cell carcinoma. Only in-frame clones appear in the TCRdb table, and some are missing; sequencing was by immunoSEQ multiplex PCR. The data hold about 120,000 clones, with 65% to 85% observed a single time. Time point indicated: blood 2 weeks post-SBRT. The treatment is: 15 Gy SBRT to primary tumor, nephrectomy 4 weeks later. The sequencing used blood, collected from a patient whose treatment included radiotherapy and nephrectomy. Source of these receptors: a man aged 50 to 60 with renal cell carcinoma.

This clone was seen at least ten times. The chain links TRBV2 to TRBJ1-5; no firm D call. V lost 8 bases and J 1 base, leaving 12 bases between the germline ends. This CDR3 region has 14 residues. Germline loops: CDR1 SNHLY, CDR2 FYNNEI. CDR3 DNA sequence: TGTGCCAGCTGCCGGACCGTCAGCAATCAGCCCCAGCATTTT. Its protein is CASCRTVSNQPQHF.

The J gene is TRBJ1-2, the V gene TRBV6-1; a possible D gene is TRBD1 (5 bases). The germline V and J ends were trimmed by 4 bases and 4 bases, with 22 bases remaining between them. The CDR3 sequence is 17 residues long. The germline gives CDR1 MNHNS, CDR2 SASEGT. CDR3 residues: CASSAAGPTFSLYGYTF. In DNA, the CDR3 is TGTGCCAGCAGTGCGGCGGGACCGACCTTTTCTCTCTATGGCTACACCTTC.

The V call is TRBV19, the J call TRBJ2-6, with D unclear. This CDR3 comprises 18 residues. The V gene's germline CDR1 is LNHDA and CDR2 SQIVND (reference sequence). V lost 5 bases to trimming and J lost 0 bases, with 17 bases between them. CDR3 sequence reads: CASSPPKYDFSGANVLTF. CDR3 coding DNA: TGTGCCAGTAGTCCCCCCAAGTACGATTTCTCTGGGGCCAACGTCCTGACTTTC.

The chain employs TRBV9 and TRBJ2-5; D possibly corresponds to TRBD1 (6 bases). This CDR3 contains 15 residues. Germline V gives CDR1 SGDLS, CDR2 YYNGEE. The V gene lost 3 bases and the J gene lost 7 bases, with 19 bases spanning the gap. The CDR3 DNA follows: TGTGCCAGCAGCGACTCCGGGACATACGTCGCGACCCAGTACTTC. Translating gives CASSDSGTYVATQYF.

The chain combines TRBV9 with TRBJ2-1, with 7 bases identical to TRBD2. V gave up 4 bases and J gave up 3 bases; unmatched junction bases: 10. Germline CDR1 and CDR2: SGDLS and YYNGEE. This CDR3 is built from 16 residues. This chain's CDR3 is CASSLSGLADYNEQFF. The CDR3 nucleotides are TGTGCCAGCAGCCTATCAGGGCTAGCGGACTACAATGAGCAGTTCTTC.

The V gene is TRBV6-6, the J gene TRBJ2-7, with D possibly called TRBD1 or TRBD2 (5 bases each). The CDR3 consists of 16 residues. Between the trimmed V and J ends, which lost 0 bases and 3 bases, there was a span of 15 bases. Germline V gene sequence: CDR1 MNHNY, CDR2 SVGAGI (reference sequence). The CDR3 spells CASSYSYSGRIYEQYF. The CDR3 DNA is TGTGCCAGCAGTTACTCCTACTCGGGACGAATCTACGAGCAGTACTTC.

Only a few counts were recorded for this clone. The rearrangement links TRBV10-1 to TRBJ2-7, with a possible D match to TRBD1 (7 bases). Trimming pared 3 bases from V and 2 bases from J, leaving 14 bases between. Per the germline V gene, CDR1 is WNHNN and CDR2 is SYGVQD (reference sequence). This CDR3 has 15 amino acids. CDR3 residues: CASSERGTATYEQYF. CDR3 sequence (DNA): TGCGCCAGCAGTGAACGGGGGACAGCTACCTACGAGCAGTACTTC.

CDR3 sequence: CASRETGLNTEAFF. The DNA for the CDR3 is TGCGCCAGCAGGGAAACAGGACTGAACACTGAAGCTTTCTTT. The rearrangement joins TRBV4-1 to TRBJ1-1, with D perhaps TRBD1 (5 bases). CDR1 and CDR2 from the germline V gene are MGHRA and YSYEKL. The V end lost 6 bases, the J end lost 0 bases, and 11 bases lay between the germline ends. The CDR3 spans 14 residues.

The genes are TRBV4-1 and TRBJ2-3; TRBD1 aligns across 10 bases. The CDR3 consists of 18 residues. J was trimmed by 7 bases and V by 0 bases; bases with no gene match: 13. The V gene's germline CDR1 is MGHRA and CDR2 YSYEKL. CDR3 residues: CASSQDLGGQGSIYTQYF. The CDR3 DNA reads TGCGCCAGCAGCCAAGATCTAGGGGGACAGGGGTCAATATATACGCAGTATTTT.

There are a few counts of this clone. The CDR3 loop reads CASSRNGGGTEAFF. CDR3 bases: TGTGCCAGCAGTCGGAATGGGGGTGGTACTGAAGCTTTCTTT. The chain is built from TRBV6-1 and TRBJ1-1; possible D gene TRBD1, 5 bases. CDR1 and CDR2 from the germline V gene are MNHNS and SASEGT. The V gene lost 5 bases and the J gene lost 5 bases, with 15 bases spanning the gap. CDR3 length: 14 residues.

The J gene is TRBJ1-1, the V gene TRBV29-1, with TRBD1 identical over 8 bases. Germline trimming cut 7 bases from V and 1 base from J; bases unmatched to any gene: 8. Germline assignment: CDR1 SQVTM and CDR2 ANQGSEA. CDR3 length: 14 residues. The CDR3 here is CSAGRGLGNTEAFF. As DNA, the CDR3 is TGCAGCGCTGGCAGGGGGCTGGGGAACACTGAAGCTTTCTTT.

J is TRBJ1-6 and V is TRBV25-1, with a tentative D call TRBD1 (6 bases). V lost 5 bases to trimming and J lost 7 bases, with 15 bases between them. Germline CDR1 reads MGHDK; CDR2 reads SYGVNS. CDR3 length: 15 amino acids. The DNA of the CDR3 is TGTGCCAGCAGTCCCACGCGGGGGGCGAATTCACCCCTCCACTTT. It encodes CASSPTRGANSPLHF. The full variable domain, in which reference TRBV25-1 and TRBJ1-6 provide the parts outside the CDR3, is EADIYQTPRYLVIGTGKKITLECSQTMGHDKMYWYQQDPGMELHLIHYSYGVNSTEKGDLSSESTVSRIRTEHFPLTLESARPSHTSQYLCASSPTRGANSPLHFGNGTRLTVT.

This clone came up a few times. For the CDR3, the DNA is TGCAGTGCTGGATTGATTGAAGCTTTCTTT. As protein: CSAGLIEAFF. The rearrangement joins TRBV20-1 to TRBJ1-1, with D unclear. Per the germline V gene, CDR1 is DFQATT and CDR2 is SNEGSKA (reference sequence). V was cut by 5 bases and J by 7 bases, with 8 bases left in between. The CDR3 totals 10 residues.

This clone was found a few times. One end of the junction fails to match germline, which may point to a read error. The chain joins TRBV5-3 to TRBJ2-2; 7 positions agree with TRBD2. TRBV5-3 is labeled an ORF, and its function is uncertain. There are 11 residues in the CDR3. CDR3 region: CARRYSGAPRF. In DNA, the CDR3 is TGTGCCAGAAGATACAGCGGGGCCCCGAGATTT.

This clone appeared once. The gene calls are TRBV9 and TRBJ2-3; D unresolved. This CDR3 comprises 13 residues. The ends were cut back, 4 bases at V and 2 bases at J, with 8 bases in the middle. The germline V gene has CDR1 SGDLS and CDR2 YYNGEE. This CDR3 is CASSKRPTDTQYF. In nucleotides, the CDR3 is TGTGCCAGCAGCAAAAGACCCACAGATACGCAGTATTTT.

The chain is built from TRBV29-1 and TRBJ2-3; 9 nucleotides agree with TRBD2. Per germline, CDR1 SQVTM and CDR2 ANQGSEA. After removal of 3 bases from V and 0 bases from J, the junction contained 13 bases not matched to a gene. The CDR3 is 18 amino acids. CDR3 bases: TGCAGCGTTGAGCAGGGACAGAGTAGCGGGAGCAGCACAGATACGCAGTATTTT. As protein: CSVEQGQSSGSSTDTQYF.

Notes on this clone: The same CDR3 is also encoded by other DNA sequences in this sample. The chain has TRBV5-1 and TRBJ2-1; D might be TRBD1 (5 bases). The CDR3 is made up of 12 amino acids. The V and J ends lost 0 bases and 7 bases respectively, with 5 bases between them. The germline V gene encodes CDR1 SGHRS and CDR2 YFSETQ. The CDR3 DNA reads TGCGCCAGCAGCTTGGAGGGGAATGAGCAGTTCTTC. Its protein product is CASSLEGNEQFF. The complete variable domain, with remaining parts taken from reference TRBV5-1 and TRBJ2-1, reads KAGVTQTPRYLIKTRGQQVTLSCSPISGHRSVSWYQQTPGQGLQFLFEYFSETQRNKGNFPGRFSGRQFSNSRSEMNVSTLELGDSALYLCASSLEGNEQFFGPGTRLTVL.

The chain combines TRBV10-1 with TRBJ2-3; unclear D gene. The length of the CDR3 is 16 residues. Germline assignment: CDR1 WNHNN and CDR2 SYGVQD (reference sequence). Trimming shortened V by 0 bases and J by 2 bases, and 12 bases separated the two germline ends. CDR3 protein: CASSESMGPDTDTQYF. CDR3 nucleotide sequence: TGCGCCAGCAGTGAGTCGATGGGTCCGGACACAGATACGCAGTATTTT.

The V gene is TRBV29-1, the J gene TRBJ2-1, with 10 positions matching TRBD1. Germline loops: CDR1 SQVTM, CDR2 ANQGSEA. The length of the CDR3 is 13 residues. Germline trimming cut 6 bases from V and 8 bases from J; bases unmatched to any gene: 7. The CDR3 sequence: CSVPGQGIYEQFF. The DNA for the CDR3 is TGCAGCGTCCCGGGACAGGGGATATATGAGCAGTTCTTC.